The rows below give T cell receptor beta chains drawn from one sample of a study of PD-L1 blockade in urothelial cancer. Sequencing used immunoSEQ multiplex PCR; TCRdb keeps in-frame clones, though not all of them. The top ten hold 8% to 10% of the sample, which has 70,000 to 90,000 clones, roughly 82% seen once. The sample in question was PBMCs, obtained around atezolizumab (anti-PD-L1) treatment. Source of these receptors: a man in his sixties or seventies with urothelial cancer. The CDR3 runs from the conserved cysteine through the conserved F or W. The D gene is left open where the match is weak. Size values are once, few and many counts, or a class for expanded clones, and some rows have none.

length	D	size	V	J	DNA	CDR3
14	.	.	TRBV6-5	TRBJ1-2	TGTGCCAGCAGCCGATCACAGGGTGTTGGCGGCTACACCTTC	CASSRSQGVGGYTF
14	.	.	TRBV7-2	TRBJ2-5	TGTGCCAGCAGCCCTCCCCCGCGGGGAGAGACCCAGTACTTC	CASSPPPRGETQYF
14	.	.	TRBV6-5	TRBJ1-5	TGTGCCAGCAGATGGACCCAGGGGTATCAGCCCCAGCATTTT	CASRWTQGYQPQHF
15	.	.	TRBV5-1	TRBJ1-3	TGCGCCAGCAGCCCCCAACAGAGCTCTGGAAACACCATATATTTT	CASSPQQSSGNTIYF
16	TRBD2	.	TRBV4-1	TRBJ2-4	TGCGCCAGCAGCCAAGAGACTAGCGGGGGGGCCAACATTCAGTACTTC	CASSQETSGGANIQYF
13	.	.	TRBV2	TRBJ1-1	TGTGCCACCCGAAGTGGGGGAGGCACTGAAGCTTTCTTT	CATRSGGGTEAFF
16	TRBD2	.	TRBV2	TRBJ2-2	TGTGCCAGCAGTCTAGCGGGGGGGGAGACCACCGGGGAGCTGTTTTTT	CASSLAGGETTGELFF
14	TRBD1	few	TRBV11-3	TRBJ2-7	TGTGCCAGCAGCCCAGGACAGGGGTCCTACGAGCAGTACTTC	CASSPGQGSYEQYF
14	.	.	TRBV5-4	TRBJ2-3	TGTGCCAGCAACTTCCGGGGGGCAGGGGATACGCAGTATTTT	CASNFRGAGDTQYF
15	.	once	TRBV7-9	TRBJ2-1	TGTGCCAGCCCCCCCCCAGGGAATCCCTACAATGAGCAGTTCTTC	CASPPPGNPYNEQFF
16	TRBD2	many	TRBV9	TRBJ2-5	TGTGCCAGCAGCTACGGGGCGGGAGAGGGATTAGAGACCCAGTACTTC	CASSYGAGEGLETQYF
16	.	.	TRBV7-8	TRBJ2-2	TGTGCCAGCAGCTCCCAGGGGGGATCGAACACCGGGGAGCTGTTTTTT	CASSSQGGSNTGELFF
15	TRBD2	few	TRBV6-5	TRBJ2-3	TGTGCCAGCAGTGGACTAGCGGGAGGGCCAGATACGCAGTATTTT	CASSGLAGGPDTQYF
14	.	.	TRBV23-1	TRBJ1-2	TGCGCCAGCAGACTTAACAGGACATCTTATGGCTACACCTTC	CASRLNRTSYGYTF
15	.	.	TRBV18	TRBJ1-5	TGTGCCAGCTCACCCTCGGGGGGGCAGGGCCAGCCCCAGCATTTT	CASSPSGGQGQPQHF
14	TRBD1	.	TRBV2	TRBJ1-2	TGTGCCAGCACTGAGACAGGGACGAACTATGGCTACACCTTC	CASTETGTNYGYTF
16	TRBD2	few	TRBV19	TRBJ2-1	TGTGCCAGTACCGATACTAGCGACCCGGTATACAATGAGCAGTTCTTC	CASTDTSDPVYNEQFF
14	.	.	TRBV5-4	TRBJ2-1	TGTGCCAGCAGCTTGAGTAGGGGCGAAGGTGAGCAGTTCTTC	CASSLSRGEGEQFF
15	TRBD1	.	TRBV5-6	TRBJ2-7	TGTGCCAGCAGGTTTCGGGGGACAGGGGGCCACGAGCAGTACTTC	CASRFRGTGGHEQYF
15	.	.	TRBV19	TRBJ2-5	TGTGCCAGTAGTCCGCCAGCGGGCCCTATGGAGACCCAGTACTTC	CASSPPAGPMETQYF
14	.	medium-sized	TRBV2	TRBJ2-1	TGTGCCAGCAGCCCGGAGGGGCAGGGCCATGAGCAGTTCTTC	CASSPEGQGHEQFF
12	.	.	TRBV19	TRBJ1-3	TGTGCCAGTACAGGGGCTGGAAACACCATATATTTT	CASTGAGNTIYF
17	TRBD1	once	TRBV5-1	TRBJ1-3	TGCGCCAGCACTCGGTGGGGACAGGGCGGGACTGGAAACACCATATATTTT	CASTRWGQGGTGNTIYF
14	TRBD1	.	TRBV5-1	TRBJ1-1	TGCGCCAGCAGCTTGGGGGCAGGGGGCACTGAAGCTTTCTTT	CASSLGAGGTEAFF
17	TRBD2	.	TRBV9	TRBJ2-7	TGTGCCAGCAGCGGCGGACTAGCTGGCTCGGGATCCTACGAGCAGTACTTC	CASSGGLAGSGSYEQYF
16	.	.	TRBV6-1	TRBJ2-1	TGTGCCAGCAGTGAAAGTTGGGCAGGGACTGATAATGAGCAGTTCTTC	CASSESWAGTDNEQFF
16	.	once	TRBV5-6	TRBJ1-3	TGTGCCAGCAGCCCAAGGGGGGGCGGATCTGGAAACACCATATATTTT	CASSPRGGGSGNTIYF
15	TRBD1	.	TRBV7-2	TRBJ2-1	TGTGCCAGCAGCTTAGGGGACAGGCGTGGTCATGAGCAGTTCTTC	CASSLGDRRGHEQFF
16	TRBD1	.	TRBV27	TRBJ2-7	TGTGCCAGCAGTTCCCCAGGACAGGGAAGGCCCTACGAGCAGTACTTC	CASSSPGQGRPYEQYF
19	TRBD2	.	TRBV7-2	TRBJ2-7	TGTGCCAGCAGCCTCTTGGGGACTAGCGGGAGGTCGTTCTACTACGAGCAGTACTTC	CASSLLGTSGRSFYYEQYF
12	.	few	TRBV29-1	TRBJ1-1	TGCAGCGTCGACGGTTCGGAGACTGAAGCTTTCTTT	CSVDGSETEAFF